This is a list of T cell receptor beta chains from one sample in a study of human T cells and chemical hapten exposure. TCRdb re-analysed the RACE reads in MiXCR, keeping a single row per CDR3 protein. The table has 25,000 to 35,000 distinct CDR3 sequences, 5.8% seen once. The sample in question was whole blood, obtained in connection with sensitization to the hapten diphenylcyclopropenone (DPC). These receptors all stem from a man aged 25 to 40 with alopecia areata. Some clones in this sample may be carry-over from other donors' samples. CDR3s include the opening cysteine and the closing phenylalanine or tryptophan. A D gene is named only where the DNA matches it firmly. Rows may omit the clone size; those that give it use once, few, many or a size class.

j_call v_call d_call clone_size cdr3_aa cdr3_nt
TRBJ2-4 TRBV7-2 . few CASSDKSIQYF TGTGCCAGCAGCGACAAGTCCATTCAGTACTTC
TRBJ1-4 TRBV4-1 TRBD1 many CASSPNDRVEKLFF TGCGCCAGCAGCCCCAACGACAGGGTCGAAAAACTGTTTTTT
TRBJ2-7 TRBV7-9 . many CASSSSDRPYYEQYF TGTGCCAGCAGCTCCTCAGACAGGCCCTACTACGAGCAGTACTTC
TRBJ2-3 TRBV7-3 TRBD2 many CASSMTSEATQYF TGTGCCAGCAGCATGACTAGCGAGGCTACGCAGTATTTT
TRBJ2-3 TRBV24-1 TRBD1 many CATSDLETGADTDTQYF TGTGCCACCAGTGATTTAGAGACAGGGGCCGACACAGATACGCAGTATTTT
TRBJ2-3 TRBV19 . many CASSKVAPDTQYF TGTGCCAGTAGTAAGGTAGCTCCAGATACGCAGTATTTT
TRBJ2-7 TRBV29-1 . many CSVDAGAYEQYF TGCAGCGTTGACGCAGGTGCCTACGAGCAGTACTTC
TRBJ1-1 TRBV29-1 . many CSVDRTGNTEAFF TGCAGCGTGGATCGAACAGGAAACACTGAAGCTTTCTTT
TRBJ1-6 TRBV7-2 TRBD1 many CASSLNRQGGSPLHF TGTGCCAGCAGCTTAAATCGACAGGGTGGTTCACCCCTCCACTTT
TRBJ1-4 TRBV4-3 TRBD1 few CASSHGTENEKLFF TGCGCCAGCAGCCACGGGACAGAGAATGAAAAACTGTTTTTT
TRBJ1-6 TRBV25-1 . many CASSEPSYNSPLHF TGTGCCAGCAGTGAACCCAGTTATAATTCACCCCTCCACTTT
TRBJ1-3 TRBV4-3 . many CASSQDWAASSGNTIYF TGCGCCAGCAGCCAAGATTGGGCCGCTAGCTCTGGAAACACCATATATTTT
TRBJ1-1 TRBV3-1 . many CASSQGQMNTEAFF TGTGCCAGCAGCCAAGGACAGATGAACACTGAAGCTTTCTTT
TRBJ2-3 TRBV30 TRBD2 . CAWKGLAGGDTQYF TGTGCCTGGAAGGGACTAGCGGGAGGAGATACGCAGTATTTT
TRBJ2-3 TRBV14 . . CASSLRRTHTDTQYF TGTGCCAGCAGCCTACGCCGGACCCACACAGATACGCAGTATTTT
TRBJ2-3 TRBV7-9 . many CASSRAGSDTQYF TGTGCCAGCAGCCGCGCTGGGTCAGATACGCAGTATTTT
TRBJ1-2 TRBV12-3/TRBV12-4 TRBD1 many CASSPRTGPSPYGYTF TGTGCCAGCAGCCCGAGGACAGGGCCTAGCCCCTATGGCTACACCTTC
TRBJ2-4 TRBV7-2 TRBD1 many CASSLASGGENIQYF TGTGCCAGCAGCTTAGCGTCAGGGGGAGAAAACATTCAGTACTTC
TRBJ2-3 TRBV9 TRBD2 once CASSPRSRLAGADTQYF TGTGCCAGCAGCCCCCGATCACGACTAGCGGGAGCAGATACGCAGTATTTT
TRBJ2-6 TRBV19 . many CASTNRPAGANVLTF TGTGCCAGTACCAATAGACCGGCTGGGGCCAACGTCCTGACTTTC
TRBJ2-3 TRBV2 TRBD2 many CASSRLAGGSTDTQYF TGTGCCAGCAGTCGGCTAGCGGGGGGGAGCACAGATACGCAGTATTTT
TRBJ2-5 TRBV7-8 . many CASSLWTGADSETQYF TGTGCCAGCAGCTTATGGACGGGAGCAGACTCAGAGACCCAGTACTTC
TRBJ2-7 TRBV7-9 . many CASSHRRGTYEQYF TGTGCCAGCAGCCATCGGCGAGGCACCTACGAGCAGTACTTC
TRBJ2-5 TRBV28 TRBD2 . CAIAGVPQETQYF TGTGCCATCGCGGGGGTCCCCCAAGAGACCCAGTACTTC
TRBJ1-5 TRBV12-3/TRBV12-4 . many CASSYDKNQPQHF TGTGCCAGCAGTTACGACAAGAATCAGCCCCAGCATTTT
TRBJ2-5 TRBV7-2 . . CASSVDVKETQYF TGTGCCAGCAGCGTGGACGTTAAAGAGACCCAGTACTTC
TRBJ2-7 TRBV7-2 TRBD1 many CASSPRTGMNEQYF TGTGCCAGCAGCCCTCGGACAGGGATGAACGAGCAGTACTTC
TRBJ2-2 TRBV6-5 TRBD1 many CASSRDRANTGELFF TGTGCCAGCAGCCGGGACAGGGCGAACACCGGGGAGCTGTTTTTT
TRBJ2-7 TRBV3-1 . many CASSQDYYEQYF TGTGCCAGCAGCCAAGATTACTACGAGCAGTACTTC
TRBJ2-3 TRBV7-6 TRBD2 many CASSLRREKTDTQYF TGTGCCAGCAGCTTAAGGCGGGAGAAAACAGATACGCAGTATTTT
TRBJ2-7 TRBV5-1 TRBD1 . CASSSPGTGGLREQYF TGCGCCAGCAGCTCACCAGGGACAGGGGGATTGCGCGAGCAGTACTTC
TRBJ2-7 TRBV20-1 . many CSAGNSGSYEQYF TGCAGTGCGGGAAACAGCGGCTCCTACGAGCAGTACTTC
TRBJ1-2 TRBV28 TRBD1 many CASSLGPTGGWLDYGYTF TGTGCCAGCAGTTTAGGTCCCACAGGGGGCTGGTTAGACTATGGCTACACCTTC
TRBJ1-5 TRBV29-1 . many CSVEEMVGQPQHF TGCAGCGTTGAAGAAATGGTGGGGCAGCCCCAGCATTTT
TRBJ1-5 TRBV12-3/TRBV12-4 . many CASSFDRQPQHF TGTGCCAGCAGTTTTGATCGTCAGCCCCAGCATTTT
TRBJ2-1 TRBV2 TRBD2 . CASSEGTSGSDEQFF TGTGCCAGCAGTGAGGGGACTAGCGGGAGCGATGAGCAGTTCTTC
TRBJ2-7 TRBV12-3/TRBV12-4 . many CASSSAPGVQGEQYF TGTGCCAGCAGTTCTGCCCCTGGGGTACAGGGCGAGCAGTACTTC
TRBJ1-1 TRBV7-3 TRBD1 many CASSSETGGSAEAFF TGTGCCAGCAGCTCCGAGACAGGGGGCAGCGCTGAAGCTTTCTTT
TRBJ1-3 TRBV5-1 . many CASSIDGSSGNTIYF TGCGCCAGCAGCATTGACGGAAGCTCTGGAAACACCATATATTTT
TRBJ1-1 TRBV5-1 . many CASSDATEAFF TGCGCCAGCAGCGACGCCACTGAAGCTTTCTTT
TRBJ1-1 TRBV3-1 . many CASSQEVGTEAFF TGTGCCAGCAGCCAAGAAGTGGGGACTGAAGCTTTCTTT
TRBJ1-6 TRBV6-5 . many CASSYSIGGLYNSPLHF TGTGCCAGCAGTTACTCGATTGGGGGCCTTTATAATTCACCCCTCCACTTT
TRBJ2-5 TRBV19 . few CASSISGGETQYF TGTGCCAGTAGTATCTCCGGCGGCGAGACCCAGTACTTC
TRBJ2-4 TRBV7-2 TRBD1 . CASSLHQGAANIQYF TGTGCCAGCAGCCTGCACCAGGGGGCTGCAAACATTCAGTACTTC
TRBJ1-1 TRBV7-9 . many CASSLAFSRMNTEAFF TGTGCCAGCAGCTTAGCCTTCTCCAGGATGAACACTGAAGCTTTCTTT
TRBJ2-1 TRBV30 TRBD2 many CAWSVWLAGGSKNNEQFF TGTGCCTGGAGTGTATGGCTAGCGGGAGGGTCGAAAAACAATGAGCAGTTCTTC
TRBJ2-7 TRBV6-5 . once CASSWGYEQYF TGTGCCAGCAGTTGGGGGTACGAGCAGTACTTC
TRBJ1-6 TRBV12-3/TRBV12-4 . many CASRTGNPPLHF TGTGCCAGCAGAACAGGGAATCCACCCCTCCACTTT
TRBJ2-2 TRBV7-8 . . CASSFLLGTGELFF TGTGCCAGCAGCTTCCTACTAGGAACCGGGGAGCTGTTTTTT
TRBJ1-4 TRBV4-2 . many CASSQPGPGVEKLFF TGTGCCAGCAGCCAACCGGGTCCCGGGGTTGAAAAACTGTTTTTT
TRBJ1-2 TRBV5-1 . many CASSLDPNNYGYTF TGCGCCAGCAGCTTGGATCCAAATAACTATGGCTACACCTTC
TRBJ1-1 TRBV7-6 . many CASSDGHKNEAFF TGTGCCAGCAGCGACGGCCACAAGAATGAAGCTTTCTTT
TRBJ2-5 TRBV25-1 TRBD2 many CASSEYTSDQETQYF TGTGCCAGCAGTGAATACACTAGCGATCAAGAGACCCAGTACTTC
TRBJ2-3 TRBV7-9 . many CASSLGGRTDTQYF TGTGCCAGCAGCTTAGGCGGTCGCACAGATACGCAGTATTTT
TRBJ2-7 TRBV6-6 . many CASSMGTYTSSYEQYF TGTGCCAGCAGTATGGGGACTTACACCAGCTCCTACGAGCAGTACTTC